These 14 T cell receptor beta chains were all obtained from the same sample, sequenced in a study of blood T cell repertoires in COVID-19. Data came from immunoSEQ multiplex PCR; TCRdb stores just in-frame clones and leaves some out. Of fewer than 350,000 clones in the sample, more than 70% were seen once. The source material was PBMCs or T cells enriched from blood (not recorded which). These receptors were collected from a woman aged 55-69 years in a cohort exposed to, infected with or recovered from COVID-19 (not recorded which).

The rearrangement uses TRBV7-6 and TRBJ2-1; TRBD2 agrees at 9 bases. The CDR3 spans 18 residues. The V gene's germline CDR1 is SGHVS and CDR2 FNYEAQ. Germline trimming cut 2 bases from V and 0 bases from J; bases unmatched to any gene: 8. CDR3 sequence (DNA): TGTGCCAGCAGCTTAAGGCTAGCGGGAACCAGCTCCTACAATGAGCAGTTCTTC. This gives the protein CASSLRLAGTSSYNEQFF.

The chain recombines TRBV7-2 with TRBJ2-2; weak D call: TRBD2 (6 bases). Germline V gene data show CDR1 as SGHTA and CDR2 as FQGNSA. The ends were cut back, 2 bases at V and 4 bases at J, with 14 bases in the middle. This CDR3 is 16 amino acids long. CDR3 protein: CASSLQGGSGTGELFF. The CDR3 DNA reads TGTGCCAGCAGCTTACAGGGAGGTTCGGGCACCGGGGAGCTGTTTTTT.

V usage is TRBV5-1 and J usage is TRBJ2-1; D is possibly TRBD2 (6 bases). The ends were cut back, 0 bases at V and 5 bases at J, with 12 bases in the middle. This CDR3 spans 15 amino acids. Germline CDR1 and CDR2: SGHRS and YFSETQ. The CDR3 protein is CASSLDGRGDNEQFF. Written as DNA, the CDR3 is TGCGCCAGCAGCTTGGACGGGAGAGGGGACAATGAGCAGTTCTTC.

The sample holds a few counts of this clone. The rearrangement joins TRBV2 to TRBJ2-7, with D perhaps TRBD1 (5 bases). The CDR3 runs 16 residues. V was pared by 3 bases and J by 3 bases, with 18 bases between. CDR1 is SNHLY and CDR2 is FYNNEI in the germline V gene. CDR3 in amino acids: CASSEGPGDRHYEQYF. DNA of the CDR3: TGTGCCAGCAGTGAGGGCCCGGGCGACAGACACTACGAGCAGTACTTC.

The V call is TRBV4-1, the J call TRBJ2-1, with 10 bases aligning to TRBD1. Germline V CDR1 and CDR2: MGHRA, YSYEKL. This CDR3 is built from 18 residues. The ends lost 1 base at V and 12 bases at J; junction bases unmatched: 18. CDR3 region: CASSQASTGGGGHGRQFF. CDR3 sequence (DNA): TGCGCCAGCAGCCAAGCCTCGACAGGGGGCGGAGGGCATGGACGGCAGTTCTTC.

This clone appeared a single time. The chain couples TRBV19 to TRBJ2-4, with 11 bases matching TRBD2. Germline loops: CDR1 LNHDA, CDR2 SQIVND (reference sequence). CDR3 length: 17 residues. Losses at the gene ends were 5 bases for V and 0 bases for J; bases not matched to a gene: 6. The CDR3 sequence is CASSPSGLAGAKNIQYF. DNA of the CDR3: TGTGCCAGTAGTCCCTCTGGACTAGCGGGAGCCAAAAACATTCAGTACTTC. Looking up the rest from reference TRBV19 and TRBJ2-4 gives the full variable domain: DGGITQSPKYLFRKEGQNVTLSCEQNLNHDAMYWYRQDPGQGLRLIYYSQIVNDFQKGDIAEGYSVSREKKESFPLTVTSAQKNPTAFYLCASSPSGLAGAKNIQYFGAGTRLSVL.

This sequence joins TRBV19 and TRBJ1-3; D is undetermined. The CDR3 is 14 residues long. CDR1 is LNHDA and CDR2 is SQIVND in the germline V gene (reference sequence). V was cut by 8 bases and J by 1 base, with 12 bases left in between. CDR3 sequence: CASPAPGSGNTIYF. The CDR3 region has the DNA TGTGCCAGTCCCGCCCCGGGGTCTGGAAACACCATATATTTT.

The V and J genes are TRBV2 and TRBJ2-3; D is possibly TRBD1 (7 bases). Per germline, CDR1 SNHLY and CDR2 FYNNEI. Trimming took off 2 bases at V and 0 bases at J, with 12 bases between the two ends. This CDR3 spans 16 amino acids. The CDR3 is CASSERRGLSTDTQYF. CDR3 coding DNA: TGTGCCAGCAGTGAAAGGAGGGGGCTGAGCACAGATACGCAGTATTTT.

This clone was recorded only once. The chain has TRBV3-1 (or the pseudogene TRBV3-2) and TRBJ1-1, with 11 bases matching TRBD1. V shed 2 bases, J shed 2 bases, and the junction held 16 bases outside the gene matches. Per the germline V gene, CDR1 is LGHDT and CDR2 is YNNKEL (reference sequence). The CDR3 contains 20 residues. The CDR3 sequence is CASSQNLILWTGGFNTEAFF. The CDR3 DNA sequence: TGTGCCAGCAGCCAAAATTTAATTTTGTGGACAGGGGGCTTCAACACTGAAGCTTTCTTT.

The CDR3 is CSASSLAGVHEQYF. CDR3 sequence (DNA): TGCAGTGCTAGTTCACTAGCGGGAGTCCACGAGCAGTACTTC. V gene TRBV20-1 combines with J gene TRBJ2-7, with TRBD2 matching over 11 bases. Trimming at V came to 3 bases and at J to 5 bases, leaving 6 bases not matched to a gene. This CDR3 region has 14 residues. Germline V CDR1 and CDR2: DFQATT, SNEGSKA (reference sequence).

The chain couples TRBV10-1 to TRBJ2-2; D is unclear. V was trimmed by 0 bases and J by 3 bases, leaving 8 bases between them. The CDR3 spans 15 residues. The V gene's germline CDR1 is WNHNN and CDR2 SYGVQD (reference sequence). CDR3 sequence reads: CASSESRDYTGELFF. The DNA of the CDR3 is TGCGCCAGCAGTGAGTCACGAGACTACACCGGGGAGCTGTTTTTT.

The rearrangement joins TRBV2 to TRBJ1-6; a weak D match, TRBD1 (5 bases). This CDR3 region has 12 residues. CDR1 SNHLY and CDR2 FYNNEI come from the germline V gene. Between the trimmed V and J ends, which lost 5 bases and 12 bases, there was a span of 11 bases. The CDR3 region is CASSRTSLPLHF. CDR3 DNA sequence: TGTGCCAGCAGTCGGACATCGCTACCCCTCCACTTT.

The chain links TRBV5-1 to TRBJ2-3; no firm D call. The CDR3 covers 14 residues. Germline V CDR1 and CDR2: SGHRS, YFSETQ. The V end was cut by 2 bases, the J end by 2 bases, with 9 bases between. CDR3 loop: CASSFHSDTDTQYF. The CDR3 DNA reads TGCGCCAGCAGCTTCCATTCAGACACAGATACGCAGTATTTT. The full variable domain, rest sourced from reference TRBV5-1 and TRBJ2-3, is KAGVTQTPRYLIKTRGQQVTLSCSPISGHRSVSWYQQTPGQGLQFLFEYFSETQRNKGNFPGRFSGRQFSNSRSEMNVSTLELGDSALYLCASSFHSDTDTQYFGPGTRLTVL.

The chain links TRBV28 to TRBJ2-7, with 8 bases fitting TRBD1. This CDR3 spans 13 amino acids. Germline lookup yields CDR1 MDHEN and CDR2 SYDVKM. J was trimmed by 4 bases and V by 6 bases; bases with no gene match: 5. CDR3 DNA sequence: TGTGCCAGCAGAGACAGGGGTGGATACGAGCAGTACTTC. This translates into CASRDRGGYEQYF.